The T cell receptor beta chain under discussion was sequenced for a study of blood T cell repertoires in COVID-19 (dated by TCRdb to 2020 to 2021). In terms of the full investigation: The collaborator samples originated in the United States, Italy and Spain and spanned the acute and convalescent phases of COVID-19. Where available, HLA class I and class II types were taken from metadata supplied by the sample provider and were not determined by assay-based typing. The repertoires were made available in a free public database intended to serve as a resource for research on the immune response to SARS-CoV-2. Sample metadata almost always included a de-identified subject ID, COVID-19 status, age in years and sex. The samples were drawn from two sources: the first 160 participants of the ongoing ImmuneRACE study, and 1,200 or so subjects contributed by 6 global collaborators. The dataset comprised deeply sampled blood TCRbeta repertoires from subjects exposed to, actively infected with, or recovered from COVID-19. The prospective study material was composed of cDNA or gDNA derived from T cells, B-cell-depleted T cells, or PBMCs. Paper-wide results and their limitations: The quantity of clinical and demographic metadata differed by source and by participant and was supplied without curation.

TCRbeta CDR3 regions were amplified from genomic DNA using the immunoSEQ Assay, a bias-controlled multiplex PCR. The study's own analysis went as follows. Nucleated cell counts per sample were estimated from amplification of reference gene primers within the assay. To quantify the absolute abundance of each unique TCRbeta CDR3 rearrangement, sequence reads were collapsed and filtered. For each sample, productive Simpson clonality was calculated as the square root of Simpson's diversity index across productive rearrangements. The table comes from immuneACCESS by way of TCRdb, which keeps in-frame sequences with V and J called. Part of the clones is missing from these tables; in studies checked, under half for an unresolved V gene and the rest for unknown reasons. The V and J calls and clone size come from that table; D and trimming were worked out from the DNA. The sample data list approximately 97,000 clones, and roughly 87% of these were observed just once. Approximately 5.4% of the sample comes from the top ten.

V is cut by 1 base and J by 5 bases, and the space between the germline ends is 11 bases. The CDR1 and CDR2 encoded by the germline V gene are MNHEY and SVGAGI. Reading from cysteine to phenylalanine, the CDR3 counts 14 amino acids. Only the CDR3 part of the read is kept: 42 bases, read in frame from the first base. Comments on this clone: Its target antigen remains unknown. Base qualities were left out, and no much larger clone turns up one base away.

One collaborating source in Seattle enrolled patients during active infection and followed them longitudinally through the course of disease. Whole blood was collected in K2EDTA tubes by collaborating institutions according to the institutions' own protocols. For TCRbeta analysis, collaborators shipped samples as frozen whole blood, isolated PBMCs, or DNA extracted from either of those sample types. The chain employs TRBV6-5 and TRBJ1-1, with TRBD1 as a weak D call on 6 bases. Sequencing was performed on peripheral blood. This TCR came from a woman aged 45 to 65 with COVID-19, enrolled during active disease. The CDR3 protein sequence reads: CASSYLGGVTEAFF. The base sequence is TGTGCCAGCAGTTACTTAGGGGGGGTGACTGAAGCTTTCTTT.